What follows describes a single T cell receptor (beta chain). The data derive from a study of blood T cell repertoires in COVID-19. Study context: Acute and convalescent COVID-19 specimens originated in the United States, Italy and Spain.

This CDR3 is 16 amino acids long. The germline V gene encodes CDR1 SGHAT and CDR2 FQNNGV. The V gene end was trimmed by 1 base and the J gene end by 3 bases; junction bases not matched to a gene: 4. The table came from immunoSEQ multiplex PCR; TCRdb's copy has only in-frame clones and leaves some out. The repertoire includes 350,000 to 400,000 clones, about nine tenths of them detected once, and less than 2% sits in the top ten. Clinical history as reported by participants underpinned cohort assignment. The source is a woman in her 30s who had recovered from COVID-19. Sequenced sample: PBMCs or T cells enriched from blood (not recorded which). The chain links TRBV11-2 to TRBJ2-1; 9 nucleotides line up with TRBD2. The CDR3 here is CASSLVSGSYYNEQFF. CDR3 bases: TGTGCCAGCAGCTTAGTTAGCGGGAGTTACTACAATGAGCAGTTCTTC.